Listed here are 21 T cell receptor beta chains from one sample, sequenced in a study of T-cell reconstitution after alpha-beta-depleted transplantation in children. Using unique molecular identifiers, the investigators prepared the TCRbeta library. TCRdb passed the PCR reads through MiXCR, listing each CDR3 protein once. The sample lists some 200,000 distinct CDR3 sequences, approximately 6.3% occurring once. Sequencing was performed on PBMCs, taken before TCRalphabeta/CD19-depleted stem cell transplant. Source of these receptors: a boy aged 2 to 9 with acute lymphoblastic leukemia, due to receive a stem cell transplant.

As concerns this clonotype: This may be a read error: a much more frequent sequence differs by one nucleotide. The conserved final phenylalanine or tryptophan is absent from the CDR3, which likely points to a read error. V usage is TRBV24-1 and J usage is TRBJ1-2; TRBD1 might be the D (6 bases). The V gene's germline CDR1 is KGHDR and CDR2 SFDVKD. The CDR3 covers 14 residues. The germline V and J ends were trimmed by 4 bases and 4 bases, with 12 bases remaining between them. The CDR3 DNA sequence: TGTGCCACCAGTGAATTAGACAGGTCCTATGGCTACACCTGC. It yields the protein CATSELDRSYGYTC.

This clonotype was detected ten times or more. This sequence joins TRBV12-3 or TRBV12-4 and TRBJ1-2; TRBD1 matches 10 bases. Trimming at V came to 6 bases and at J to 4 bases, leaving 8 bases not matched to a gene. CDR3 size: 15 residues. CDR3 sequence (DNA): TGTGCCAGCAGCCCACCGGGACAGGGGACCTATGGCTACACCTTC. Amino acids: CASSPPGQGTYGYTF.

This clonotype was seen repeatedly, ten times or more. The CDR3 loop is CATSREQGFGELFF. For the CDR3, the DNA is TGTGCCACCAGCAGAGAACAGGGTTTCGGGGAGCTGTTTTTT. The V gene is TRBV15, the J gene TRBJ2-2, with D possibly TRBD1 on 6 matching bases. The germline CDR1 and CDR2 sequences are LNHNV and YYDKDF (reference sequence). Deletions cut 0 bases from V and 7 bases from J, with 9 bases between. The CDR3 covers 14 residues.

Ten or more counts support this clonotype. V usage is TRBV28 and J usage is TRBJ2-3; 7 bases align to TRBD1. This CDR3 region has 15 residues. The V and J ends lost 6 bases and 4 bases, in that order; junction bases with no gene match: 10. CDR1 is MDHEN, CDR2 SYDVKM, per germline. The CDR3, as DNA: TGTGCCAGCAGACACCAGGGGGTTTCCGCAGATACGCAGTATTTT. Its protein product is CASRHQGVSADTQYF.

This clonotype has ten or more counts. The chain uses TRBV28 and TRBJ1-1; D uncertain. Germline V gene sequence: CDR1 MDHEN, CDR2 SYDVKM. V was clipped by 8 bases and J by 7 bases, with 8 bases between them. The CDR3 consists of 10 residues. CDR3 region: CASREIEAFF. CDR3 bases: TGTGCCAGCCGGGAAATTGAAGCTTTCTTT.

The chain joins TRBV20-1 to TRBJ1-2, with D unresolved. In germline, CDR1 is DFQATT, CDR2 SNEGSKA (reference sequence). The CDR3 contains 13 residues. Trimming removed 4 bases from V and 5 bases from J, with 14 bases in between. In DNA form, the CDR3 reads TGCAGTGCTACGGGCCTTGACAAGTATGGCTACACCTTC. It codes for CSATGLDKYGYTF.

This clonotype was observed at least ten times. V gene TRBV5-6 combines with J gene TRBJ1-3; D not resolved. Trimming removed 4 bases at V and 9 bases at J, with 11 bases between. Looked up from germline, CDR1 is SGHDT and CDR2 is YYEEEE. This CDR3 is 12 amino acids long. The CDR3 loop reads CASSAQTATIYF. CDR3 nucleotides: TGTGCCAGCAGCGCTCAGACGGCCACCATATATTTT.

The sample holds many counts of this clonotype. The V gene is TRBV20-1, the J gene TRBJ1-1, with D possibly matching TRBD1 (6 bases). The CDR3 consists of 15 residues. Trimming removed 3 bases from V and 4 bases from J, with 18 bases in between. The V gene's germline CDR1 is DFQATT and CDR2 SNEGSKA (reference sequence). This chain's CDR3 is CSASSGAGMTTEAFF. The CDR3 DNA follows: TGCAGTGCTAGCTCAGGGGCAGGGATGACCACTGAAGCTTTCTTT.

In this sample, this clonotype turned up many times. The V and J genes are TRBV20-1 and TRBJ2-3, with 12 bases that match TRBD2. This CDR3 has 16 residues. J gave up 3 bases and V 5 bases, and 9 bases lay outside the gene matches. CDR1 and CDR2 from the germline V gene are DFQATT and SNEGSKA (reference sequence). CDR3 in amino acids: CSALRLAGEGTDTQYF. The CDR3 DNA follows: TGCAGTGCTCTCAGACTAGCGGGAGAAGGAACAGATACGCAGTATTTT.

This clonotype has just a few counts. CDR3 residues: CAISRAQADNEQFF. The DNA of the CDR3 is TGTGCCATCAGTCGGGCCCAAGCTGACAATGAGCAGTTCTTC. The genes are TRBV10-3 and TRBJ2-1; D is ambiguous. V was cut by 5 bases and J by 5 bases, with 13 bases left in between. Germline CDR1 ENHRY, CDR2 SYGVKD. This CDR3 has 14 amino acids.

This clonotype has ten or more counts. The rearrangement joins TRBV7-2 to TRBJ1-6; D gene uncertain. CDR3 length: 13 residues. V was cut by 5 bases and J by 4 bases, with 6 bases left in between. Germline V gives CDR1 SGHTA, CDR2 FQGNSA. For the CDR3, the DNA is TGTGCCAGCAGCCCCATTTATAATTCACCCCTCCACTTT. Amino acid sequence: CASSPIYNSPLHF.

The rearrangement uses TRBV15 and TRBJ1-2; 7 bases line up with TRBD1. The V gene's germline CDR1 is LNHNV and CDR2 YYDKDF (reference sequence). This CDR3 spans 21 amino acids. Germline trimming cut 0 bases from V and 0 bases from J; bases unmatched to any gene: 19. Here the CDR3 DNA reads TGTGCCACCAGCAGAGATCTGATTGACCCTACAGGGGATGAGGCTAACTATGGCTACACCTTC. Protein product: CATSRDLIDPTGDEANYGYTF.

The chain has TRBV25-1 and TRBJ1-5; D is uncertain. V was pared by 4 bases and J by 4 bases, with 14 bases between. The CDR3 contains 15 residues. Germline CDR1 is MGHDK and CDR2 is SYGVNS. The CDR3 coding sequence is TGTGCCAGCAGTGGCGGTCCCCCGAGTAATCAGCCCCAGCATTTT. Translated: CASSGGPPSNQPQHF.

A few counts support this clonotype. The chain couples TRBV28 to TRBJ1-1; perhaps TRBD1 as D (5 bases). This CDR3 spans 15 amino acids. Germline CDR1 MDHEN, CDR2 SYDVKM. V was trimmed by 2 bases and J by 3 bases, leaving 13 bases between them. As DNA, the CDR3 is TGTGCCAGCAGTTTACTTTCAGGGCGAGACACTGAAGCTTTCTTT. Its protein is CASSLLSGRDTEAFF. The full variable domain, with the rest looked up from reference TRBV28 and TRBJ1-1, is DVKVTQSSRYLVKRTGEKVFLECVQDMDHENMFWYRQDPGLGLRLIYFSYDVKMKEKGDIPEGYSVSREKKERFSLILESASTNQTSMYLCASSLLSGRDTEAFFGQGTRLTVV.

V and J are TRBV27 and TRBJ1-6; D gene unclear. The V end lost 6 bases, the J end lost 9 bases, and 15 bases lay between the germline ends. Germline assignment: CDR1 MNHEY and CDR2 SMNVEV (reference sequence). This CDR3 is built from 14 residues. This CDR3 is CASSPTVIGSPLHF. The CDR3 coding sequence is TGTGCCAGCAGCCCAACAGTTATCGGTTCACCCCTCCACTTT.

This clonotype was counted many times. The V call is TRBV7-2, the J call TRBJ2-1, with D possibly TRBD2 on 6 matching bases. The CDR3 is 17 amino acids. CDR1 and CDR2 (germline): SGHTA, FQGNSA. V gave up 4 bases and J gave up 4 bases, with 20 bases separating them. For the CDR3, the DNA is TGTGCCAGCAGCTCATCACCCTTGGTAGCGGCGTACAATGAGCAGTTCTTC. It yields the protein CASSSSPLVAAYNEQFF.

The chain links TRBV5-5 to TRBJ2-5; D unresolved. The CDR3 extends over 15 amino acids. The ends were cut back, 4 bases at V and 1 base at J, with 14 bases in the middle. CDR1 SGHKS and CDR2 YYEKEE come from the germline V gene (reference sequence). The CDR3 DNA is TGTGCCAGCAGCCCTCATCCGGTCAGCCAAGAGACCCAGTACTTC. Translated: CASSPHPVSQETQYF.

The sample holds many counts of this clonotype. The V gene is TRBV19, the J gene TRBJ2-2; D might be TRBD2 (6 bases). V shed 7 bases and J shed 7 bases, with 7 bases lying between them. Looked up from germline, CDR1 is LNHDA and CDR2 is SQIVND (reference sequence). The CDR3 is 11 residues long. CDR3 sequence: CASKGGGELFF. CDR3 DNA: TGTGCCAGTAAGGGAGGCGGGGAGCTGTTTTTT.

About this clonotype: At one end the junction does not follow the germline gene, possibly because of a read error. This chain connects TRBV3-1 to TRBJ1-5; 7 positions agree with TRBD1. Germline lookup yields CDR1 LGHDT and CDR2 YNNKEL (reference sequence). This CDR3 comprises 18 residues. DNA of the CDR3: TGTACCAGCAGTCGTAGCCGGGACAGACCCTATAGCAATCAGCCCCAGCATTTT. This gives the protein CTSSRSRDRPYSNQPQHF.

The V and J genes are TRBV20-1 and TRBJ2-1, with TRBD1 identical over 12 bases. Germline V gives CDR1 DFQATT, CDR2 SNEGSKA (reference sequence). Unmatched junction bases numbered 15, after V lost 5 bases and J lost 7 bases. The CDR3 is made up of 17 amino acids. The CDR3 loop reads CSAPFSFPGQGANEQFF. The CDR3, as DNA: TGCAGTGCTCCTTTTTCGTTTCCGGGACAGGGGGCGAATGAGCAGTTCTTC.

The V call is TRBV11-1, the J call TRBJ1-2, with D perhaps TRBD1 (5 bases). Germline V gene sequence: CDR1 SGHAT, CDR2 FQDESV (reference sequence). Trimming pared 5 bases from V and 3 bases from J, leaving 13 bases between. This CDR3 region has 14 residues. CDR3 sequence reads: CASSRDGGDYGYTF. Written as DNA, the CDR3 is TGTGCCAGCAGCCGGGACGGCGGGGACTATGGCTACACCTTC.